The present TCR beta chain was sequenced within a study of T-cell reconstitution after alpha-beta-depleted transplantation in children. Unique molecular identifiers were built into the TCRbeta library. A single record per CDR3 protein comes from TCRdb applying MiXCR to the PCR reads. Of approximately 350,000 distinct CDR3 sequences in the sample, about 9.4% were seen once. CDR1 is LNHNV and CDR2 is YYDKDF in the germline V gene (reference sequence). This CDR3 contains 17 residues. The V and J ends lost 2 bases and 6 bases, in that order; junction bases with no gene match: 7. The receptor comes from a human donor who donated a stem cell graft to a child with acute lymphoblastic leukemia. The V and J genes are TRBV15 and TRBJ2-3; TRBD2 matches at 14 bases. The starting material was PBMCs from the stem cell graft donor, obtained from the stem cell graft. CDR3 sequence (DNA): TGTGCCACCAGCAGATCCGCGGGACTAGCGGGAGCGGATACGCAGTATTTT. It encodes CATSRSAGLAGADTQYF.